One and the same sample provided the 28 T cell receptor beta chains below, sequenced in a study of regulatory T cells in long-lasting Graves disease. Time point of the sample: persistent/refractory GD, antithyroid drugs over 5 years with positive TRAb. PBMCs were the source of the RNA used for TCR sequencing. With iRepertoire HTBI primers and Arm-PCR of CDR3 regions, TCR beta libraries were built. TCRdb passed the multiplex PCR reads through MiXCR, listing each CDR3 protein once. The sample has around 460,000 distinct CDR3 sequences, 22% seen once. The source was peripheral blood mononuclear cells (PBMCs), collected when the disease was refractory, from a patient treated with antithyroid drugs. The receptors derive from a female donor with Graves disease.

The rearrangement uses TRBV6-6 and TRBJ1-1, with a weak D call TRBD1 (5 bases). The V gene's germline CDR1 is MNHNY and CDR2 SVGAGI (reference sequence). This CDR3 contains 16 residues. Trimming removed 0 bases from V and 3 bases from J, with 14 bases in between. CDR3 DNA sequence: TGTGCCAGCAGTTACTCGAGTAGGGGAGGGGACACTGAAGCTTTCTTT. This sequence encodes CASSYSSRGGDTEAFF.

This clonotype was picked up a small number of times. CDR3 nucleotide sequence: TGTGCCAGCAGCTTAGTGTTTGAGCAGTTCTTC. Residues: CASSLVFEQFF. The V gene is TRBV11-2, the J gene TRBJ2-5; no clear D gene. The end of the DNA is better explained by TRBJ2-1, so the J call may be wrong. The germline V gene has CDR1 SGHAT and CDR2 FQNNGV. The CDR3 runs to 11 residues.

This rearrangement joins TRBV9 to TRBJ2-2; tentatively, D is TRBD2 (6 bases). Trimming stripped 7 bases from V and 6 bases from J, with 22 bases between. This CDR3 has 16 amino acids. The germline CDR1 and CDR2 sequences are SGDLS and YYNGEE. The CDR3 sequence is CASGRWGGMVAGELFF. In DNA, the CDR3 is TGTGCCAGCGGTCGGTGGGGCGGGATGGTGGCCGGGGAGCTGTTTTTT.

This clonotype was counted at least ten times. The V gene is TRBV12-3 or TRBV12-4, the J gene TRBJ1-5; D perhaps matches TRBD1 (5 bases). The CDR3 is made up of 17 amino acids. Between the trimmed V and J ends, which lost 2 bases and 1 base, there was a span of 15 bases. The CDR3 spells CASSLQTVQGSNQPQHF. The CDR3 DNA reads TGTGCCAGCAGTTTACAGACAGTTCAAGGGAGCAATCAGCCCCAGCATTTT.

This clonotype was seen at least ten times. The CDR3 DNA follows: TGTGCCAGCAGGGCCTTGGGTGGAGGGGAAGGCACTGAAGCTTTCTTT. It specifies CASRALGGGEGTEAFF. The V call is TRBV28, the J call TRBJ1-1; D may be TRBD1 (5 bases). The CDR3 covers 16 residues. Germline V lookup: CDR1 MDHEN, CDR2 SYDVKM. Deletions cut 6 bases from V and 4 bases from J, with 21 bases between.

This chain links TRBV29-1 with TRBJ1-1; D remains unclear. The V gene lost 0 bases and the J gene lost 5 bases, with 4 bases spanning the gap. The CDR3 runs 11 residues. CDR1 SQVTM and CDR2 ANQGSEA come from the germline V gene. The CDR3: CSVEDWTEAFF. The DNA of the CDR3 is TGCAGCGTTGAAGACTGGACTGAAGCTTTCTTT. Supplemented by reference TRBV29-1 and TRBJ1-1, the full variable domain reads SAVISQKPSRDICQRGTSLTIQCQVDSQVTMMFWYRQQPGQSLTLIATANQGSEATYESGFVIDKFPISRPNLTFSTLTVSNMSPEDSSIYLCSVEDWTEAFFGQGTRLTVV.

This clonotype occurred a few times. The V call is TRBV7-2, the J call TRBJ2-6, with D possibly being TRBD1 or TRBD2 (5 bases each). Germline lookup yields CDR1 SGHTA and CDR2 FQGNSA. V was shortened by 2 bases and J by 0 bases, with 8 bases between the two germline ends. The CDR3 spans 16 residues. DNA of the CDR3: TGTGCCAGCAGCTTATCAGGGAGCTCTGGGGCCAACGTCCTGACTTTC. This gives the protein CASSLSGSSGANVLTF. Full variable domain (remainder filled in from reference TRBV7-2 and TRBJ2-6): GAGVSQSPSNKVTEKGKDVELRCDPISGHTALYWYRQSLGQGLEFLIYFQGNSAPDKSGLPSDRFSAERTGGSVSTLTIQRTQQEDSAVYLCASSLSGSSGANVLTFGAGSRLTVL.

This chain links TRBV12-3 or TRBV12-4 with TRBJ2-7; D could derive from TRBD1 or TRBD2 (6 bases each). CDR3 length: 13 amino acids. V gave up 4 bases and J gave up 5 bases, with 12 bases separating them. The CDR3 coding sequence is TGTGCCAGCAGTTCCAGGGGAGGAGACGAGCAGTACTTC. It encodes CASSSRGGDEQYF.

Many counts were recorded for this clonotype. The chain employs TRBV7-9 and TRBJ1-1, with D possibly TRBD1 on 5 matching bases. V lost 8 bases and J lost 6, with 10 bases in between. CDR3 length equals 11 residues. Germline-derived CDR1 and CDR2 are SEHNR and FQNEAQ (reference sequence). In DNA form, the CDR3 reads TGTGCCAGCTCCCCCAGGGCTGAAGCTTTCTTT. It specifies CASSPRAEAFF.

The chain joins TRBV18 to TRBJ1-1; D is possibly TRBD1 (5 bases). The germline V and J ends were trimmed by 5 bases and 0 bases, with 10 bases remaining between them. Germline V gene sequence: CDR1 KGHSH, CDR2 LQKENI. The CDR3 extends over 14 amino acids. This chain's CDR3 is CASSKGPLNTEAFF. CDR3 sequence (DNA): TGTGCCAGCTCAAAGGGACCGCTGAACACTGAAGCTTTCTTT.

CDR3 coding DNA: TGTGCCAGTAGTATAGCCAGGGGTCCTGGTCAGCCCCAGCATTTT. Its translation is CASSIARGPGQPQHF. This rearrangement joins TRBV19 to TRBJ1-5, with TRBD1 as a possible D gene (6 bases). Germline CDR1 is LNHDA and CDR2 is SQIVND (reference sequence). The germline V and J ends were trimmed by 1 base and 6 bases, with 13 bases remaining between them. This CDR3 is 15 amino acids long.

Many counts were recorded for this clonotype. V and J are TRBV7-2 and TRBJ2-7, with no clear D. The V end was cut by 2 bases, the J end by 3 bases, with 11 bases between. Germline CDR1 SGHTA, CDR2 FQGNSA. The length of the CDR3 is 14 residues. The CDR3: CASSLSPDGYEQYF. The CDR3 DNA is TGTGCCAGCAGCTTATCCCCGGACGGCTACGAGCAGTACTTC.

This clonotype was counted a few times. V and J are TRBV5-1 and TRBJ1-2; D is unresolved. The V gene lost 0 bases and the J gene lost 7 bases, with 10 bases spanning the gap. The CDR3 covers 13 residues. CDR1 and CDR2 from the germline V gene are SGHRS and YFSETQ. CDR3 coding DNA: TGCGCCAGCAGCTTGGTTGAGAAGGGTGGCTACACCTTC. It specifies CASSLVEKGGYTF.

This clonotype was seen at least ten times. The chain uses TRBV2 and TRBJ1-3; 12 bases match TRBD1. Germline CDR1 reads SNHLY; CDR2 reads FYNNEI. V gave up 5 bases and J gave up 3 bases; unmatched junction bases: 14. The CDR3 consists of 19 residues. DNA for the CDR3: TGTGCCAGCAGTCCCGTCGGGACAGGGGGCAAGAGGTTTGGAAACACCATATATTTT. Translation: CASSPVGTGGKRFGNTIYF.

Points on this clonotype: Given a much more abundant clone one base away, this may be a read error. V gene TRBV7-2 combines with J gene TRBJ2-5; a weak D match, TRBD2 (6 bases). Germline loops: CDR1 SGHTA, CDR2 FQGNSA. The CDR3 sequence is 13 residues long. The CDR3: CASSLTSPGTQHF. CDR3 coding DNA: TGTGCCAGCAGCTTAACTAGCCCGGGGACCCAGCACTTC.

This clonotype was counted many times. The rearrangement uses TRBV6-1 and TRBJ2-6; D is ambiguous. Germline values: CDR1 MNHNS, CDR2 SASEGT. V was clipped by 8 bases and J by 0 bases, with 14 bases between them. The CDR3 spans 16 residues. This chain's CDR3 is CASGDGLYSGANVLTF. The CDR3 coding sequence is TGTGCCAGCGGCGACGGGCTCTACTCTGGGGCCAACGTCCTGACTTTC.

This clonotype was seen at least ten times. The CDR3 sequence is CASSGGLPTAQYF. The DNA of the CDR3 is TGTGCCAGCAGTGGGGGGTTACCCACGGCCCAGTACTTC. The chain recombines TRBV6-1 with TRBJ2-5; either TRBD1 or TRBD2 may fit D (5 bases each). The germline gives CDR1 MNHNS, CDR2 SASEGT. V was cut by 4 bases and J by 9 bases, with 15 bases left in between. The length of the CDR3 is 13 residues.

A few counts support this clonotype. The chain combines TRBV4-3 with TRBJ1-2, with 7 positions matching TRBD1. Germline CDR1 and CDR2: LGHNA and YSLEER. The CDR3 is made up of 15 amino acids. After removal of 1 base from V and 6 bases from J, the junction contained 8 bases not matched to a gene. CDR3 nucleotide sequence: TGCGCCAGCAGCCAAGCCAAGGTCGACAGGGATGGCTACACCTTC. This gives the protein CASSQAKVDRDGYTF.

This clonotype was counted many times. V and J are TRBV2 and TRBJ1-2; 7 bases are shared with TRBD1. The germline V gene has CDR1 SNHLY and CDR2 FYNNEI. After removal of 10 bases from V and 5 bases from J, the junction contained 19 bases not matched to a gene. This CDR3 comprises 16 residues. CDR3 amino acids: CATFSHPDRADYGYTF. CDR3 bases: TGTGCCACATTTTCCCACCCAGACAGGGCCGATTATGGCTACACCTTC.

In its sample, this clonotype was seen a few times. The CDR3 bases are TGTGCCAGCACCAGGTTGGGCAAAAACATTCAGTACTTC. Its protein product is CASTRLGKNIQYF. The chain combines TRBV7-9 with TRBJ2-4; no clear D. The CDR3 loop spans 13 amino acids. The V and J ends lost 7 bases and 3 bases respectively, with 10 bases between them. Germline assignment: CDR1 SEHNR and CDR2 FQNEAQ (reference sequence).

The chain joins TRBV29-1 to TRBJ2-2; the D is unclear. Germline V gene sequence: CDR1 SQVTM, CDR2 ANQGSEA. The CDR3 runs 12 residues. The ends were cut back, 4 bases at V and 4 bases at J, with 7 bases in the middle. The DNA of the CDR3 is TGCAGCGTTGGACGCATCACCGGGGAGCTGTTTTTT. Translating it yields CSVGRITGELFF.

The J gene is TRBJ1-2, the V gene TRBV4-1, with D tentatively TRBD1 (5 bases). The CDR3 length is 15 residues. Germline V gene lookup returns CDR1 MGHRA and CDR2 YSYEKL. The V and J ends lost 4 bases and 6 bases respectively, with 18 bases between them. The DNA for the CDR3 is TGCGCCAGCAGCCCTGCAATGGGGGGACGAAATGGCTACACCTTC. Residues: CASSPAMGGRNGYTF.

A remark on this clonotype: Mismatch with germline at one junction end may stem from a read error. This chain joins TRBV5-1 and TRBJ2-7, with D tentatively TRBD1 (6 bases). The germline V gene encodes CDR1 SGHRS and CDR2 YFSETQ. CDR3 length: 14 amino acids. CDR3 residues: CASSHTGSTYEQYF. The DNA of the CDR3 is TGTGCCAGCAGCCATACAGGGTCAACCTACGAGCAGTACTTC.

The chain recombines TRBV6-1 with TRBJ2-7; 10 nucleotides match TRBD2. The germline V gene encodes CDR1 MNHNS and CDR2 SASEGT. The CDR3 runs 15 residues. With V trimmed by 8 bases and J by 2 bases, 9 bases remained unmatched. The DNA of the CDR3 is TGTGCCAGCTGGGTCGGGACTAGCGCTACCTACGAGCAGTACTTC. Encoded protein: CASWVGTSATYEQYF.

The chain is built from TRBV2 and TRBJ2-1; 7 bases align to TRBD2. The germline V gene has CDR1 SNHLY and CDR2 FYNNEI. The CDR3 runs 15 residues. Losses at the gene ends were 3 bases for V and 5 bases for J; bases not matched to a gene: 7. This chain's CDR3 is CASSEQGLPNNEQFF. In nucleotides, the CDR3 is TGTGCCAGCAGTGAGCAGGGACTACCGAACAATGAGCAGTTCTTC.

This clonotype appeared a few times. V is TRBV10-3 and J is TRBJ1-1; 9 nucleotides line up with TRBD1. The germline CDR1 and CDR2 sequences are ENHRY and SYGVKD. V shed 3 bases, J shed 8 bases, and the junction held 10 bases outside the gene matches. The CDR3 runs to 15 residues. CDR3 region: CAISDSGTGNPEAFF. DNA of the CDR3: TGTGCCATCAGTGATTCCGGGACAGGGAACCCCGAAGCTTTCTTT.

The CDR3 region is CASSETGSKPQHF. CDR3 DNA sequence: TGTGCCAGCAGCGAGACAGGGTCTAAGCCCCAGCATTTT. The V call is TRBV9, the J call TRBJ1-5; 7 positions match TRBD1. The trim removed 3 bases at V and 8 bases at J, leaving 5 bases unmatched. The CDR3 runs 13 residues. CDR1 is SGDLS, CDR2 YYNGEE, per germline.

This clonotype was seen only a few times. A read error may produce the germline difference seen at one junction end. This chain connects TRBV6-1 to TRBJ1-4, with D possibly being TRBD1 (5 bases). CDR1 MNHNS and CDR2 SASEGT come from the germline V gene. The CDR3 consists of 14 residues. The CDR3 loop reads CASSRTRRHEKPFF. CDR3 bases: TGTGCCAGCAGTAGGACAAGGAGGCATGAAAAACCGTTTTTT.